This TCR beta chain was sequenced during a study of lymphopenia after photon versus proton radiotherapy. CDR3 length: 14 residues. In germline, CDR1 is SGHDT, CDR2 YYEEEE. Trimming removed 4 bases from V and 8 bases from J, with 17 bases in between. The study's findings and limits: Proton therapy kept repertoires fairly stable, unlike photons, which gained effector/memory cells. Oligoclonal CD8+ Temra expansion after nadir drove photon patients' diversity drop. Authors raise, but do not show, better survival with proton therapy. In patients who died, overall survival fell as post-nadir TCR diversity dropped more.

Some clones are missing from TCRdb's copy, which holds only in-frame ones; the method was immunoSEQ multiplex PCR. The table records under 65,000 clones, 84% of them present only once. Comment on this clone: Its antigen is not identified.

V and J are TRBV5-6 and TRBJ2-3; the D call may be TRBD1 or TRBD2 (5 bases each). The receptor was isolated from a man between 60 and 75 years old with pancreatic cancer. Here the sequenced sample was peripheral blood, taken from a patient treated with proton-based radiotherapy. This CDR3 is CASSAGTSEGTQYF. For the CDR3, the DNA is TGTGCCAGCAGCGCCGGGACGTCCGAGGGTACGCAGTATTTT.